This entry describes one TCR beta chain. Its antigen is still unknown. TCRB transcripts that were expressed got sequenced, as all of the isolated RNA had been reverse transcribed. Produced via immunoSEQ multiplex PCR; TCRdb's table is partial and in-frame only. The sample contains about 620,000 clones, roughly a sixth of which appear only once. This entry comes from a study of beta chain features in type 1 diabetes. Study background: No age, gender or cell yield differences were seen between patients and healthy donors. Study findings and constraints: Small HLA sub-analyses could not settle whether HLA shapes TCRB rearrangement.

The receptor was derived from a man aged 18 to 30 in good health. The sample taken for sequencing was naive CD4+ T cells from blood.

The CDR3 is CATSTSGGSSPLHF. DNA of the CDR3: TGTGCCACCAGCACATCGGGGGGGTCCTCACCCCTCCACTTT. This chain connects TRBV15 to TRBJ1-6, with D perhaps matching TRBD1 (5 bases). CDR3 length: 14 residues. V was pared by 4 bases and J by 10 bases, with 14 bases between. Germline CDR1 LNHNV, CDR2 YYDKDF (reference sequence).